This entry lists 13 T cell receptor beta chains sequenced from one sample in a study of shared clonotypes between healthy human individuals. TCRdb's table, derived via immunoSEQ multiplex PCR, lists solely in-frame clones and lacks some. The profile shows about half a million clones, roughly 80% of them singletons. Sequenced input: PBMCs. The receptors stem from a woman aged 40-49 years in good health. Some clones in this sample may be carry-over from other donors' samples.

The genes are TRBV7-7 and TRBJ2-7; D unclear. The CDR3 sequence is 13 residues long. The germline CDR1 and CDR2 sequences are SSHAT and FNYEAQ (reference sequence). Trimming took off 5 bases at V and 5 bases at J, with 13 bases between the two ends. CDR3 coding DNA: TGTGCCAGCAGCCCGGGCCTCTCGGACGAGCAGTACTTC. It codes for CASSPGLSDEQYF.

The chain couples TRBV7-2 to TRBJ1-5; D remains ambiguous. V was shortened by 4 bases and J by 9 bases, with 13 bases between the two germline ends. CDR1 and CDR2 (germline): SGHTA, FQGNSA. The CDR3 spans 13 residues. The CDR3 sequence: CASSSPGMAPQHF. The CDR3 DNA is TGTGCCAGCAGCTCCCCCGGCATGGCGCCCCAGCATTTT. The full variable domain, in which reference TRBV7-2 and TRBJ1-5 provide the parts outside the CDR3, is GAGVSQSPSNKVTEKGKDVELRCDPISGHTALYWYRQSLGQGLEFLIYFQGNSAPDKSGLPSDRFSAERTGGSVSTLTIQRTQQEDSAVYLCASSSPGMAPQHFGDGTRLSIL.

The chain recombines TRBV10-3 with TRBJ1-1; D is unclear. CDR1 is ENHRY, CDR2 SYGVKD, per germline. The CDR3 loop spans 13 amino acids. Trimming pared 4 bases from V and 1 base from J, leaving 7 bases between. The CDR3 nucleotides are TGTGCCATCAGTGCGAAAACGAACACTGAAGCTTTCTTT. Translating it yields CAISAKTNTEAFF.

The rearrangement links TRBV11-2 to TRBJ2-5, with D unresolved. CDR1 and CDR2 from the germline V gene are SGHAT and FQNNGV. This CDR3 is 14 amino acids long. Trimming left V 8 bases short and J 2 bases short, with 15 bases between. This CDR3 reads CASGPIKRQETQYF. CDR3 DNA sequence: TGTGCCAGCGGCCCGATCAAGAGACAAGAGACCCAGTACTTC.

About this clone: This sequence may be a read error, since a much larger clone differs from it by one base. The chain joins TRBV11-2 to TRBJ2-1, with 10 bases that match TRBD2. The germline CDR1 and CDR2 sequences are SGHAT and FQNNGV. V dropped 4 bases and J dropped 3; count of bases not matched to a gene: 3. The CDR3 is 15 residues long. The CDR3 spells CASSSGTSDYNEQFF. The CDR3 bases are TGTGCCAGCAGCTCCGGGACTAGCGACTACAATGAGCAGTTCTTC. Variable domain in full (rest from reference TRBV11-2 and TRBJ2-1): EAGVAQSPRYKIIEKRQSVAFWCNPISGHATLYWYQQILGQGPKLLIQFQNNGVVDDSQLPKDRFSAERLKGVDSTLKIQPAKLEDSAVYLCASSSGTSDYNEQFFGPGTRLTVL.

The count of this clone is one. The chain joins TRBV28 to TRBJ1-5, with D perhaps matching TRBD1 (5 bases). CDR3 length equals 15 residues. The germline V gene encodes CDR1 MDHEN and CDR2 SYDVKM. V lost 2 bases to trimming and J lost 2 bases, with 10 bases between them. Here the CDR3 DNA reads TGTGCCAGCAGTTTACGGGGACTCGGCAATCAGCCCCAGCATTTT. Translating it yields CASSLRGLGNQPQHF.

This clone appeared a few times. The V call is TRBV13, the J call TRBJ2-1; 15 bases align to TRBD2. There are 19 residues in the CDR3. Germline-derived CDR1 and CDR2 are PRHDT and FYEKMQ (reference sequence). The V gene end was trimmed by 4 bases and the J gene end by 7 bases; junction bases not matched to a gene: 14. The CDR3 sequence is CASSYFGLAGGRAGNEQFF. The CDR3 nucleotides read TGTGCCAGCAGCTATTTCGGACTAGCGGGAGGGAGAGCGGGTAATGAGCAGTTCTTC.

This chain's CDR3 is CASKRDREGTDTQYF. For the CDR3, the DNA is TGTGCCAGCAAGCGTGACAGGGAGGGCACAGATACGCAGTATTTT. The chain carries TRBV6-5 and TRBJ2-3; tentatively, D is TRBD1 (7 bases). This CDR3 region has 15 residues. The V gene lost 7 bases and the J gene lost 1 base, with 15 bases spanning the gap. CDR1 and CDR2 (germline): MNHEY, SVGAGI.

The chain links TRBV5-1 to TRBJ2-3, with 8 bases that match TRBD2. Germline V gene data show CDR1 as SGHRS and CDR2 as YFSETQ. After removal of 2 bases from V and 0 bases from J, the junction contained 2 bases not matched to a gene. The CDR3 extends over 15 amino acids. CDR3 bases: TGCGCCAGCAGCTTTAGCGGGACCAGCACAGATACGCAGTATTTT. Translating gives CASSFSGTSTDTQYF.

The rearrangement links TRBV13 to TRBJ2-7; D gene unclear. The V end was cut by 4 bases, the J end by 3 bases, with 7 bases between. Germline V gene lookup returns CDR1 PRHDT and CDR2 FYEKMQ (reference sequence). The CDR3 runs to 12 residues. The CDR3 spells CASSSPGYEQYF. DNA for the CDR3: TGTGCCAGCAGCTCCCCCGGCTACGAGCAGTACTTC.

Worth noting for this clone: A read error may account for a junction end that differs from germline. The chain employs TRBV5-6 and TRBJ2-1; 11 bases fit TRBD2. Germline V gene sequence: CDR1 SGHDT, CDR2 YYEEEE. This CDR3 is built from 18 residues. The DNA of the CDR3 is TGTGCCAGCAGCTTGGGTGTAGCGGGAGGGCCCTCCGACAATGAGCAGTTCTTC. Its protein product is CASSLGVAGGPSDNEQFF.

Details on this clone: With a much larger clone just one base away, this may be a read error. The sample holds other DNA sequences that translate to the same CDR3. In DNA form, the CDR3 reads TGTGCCAGCAGCCCAGGACAGAACACTGAAGCTTTCTTT. The encoded protein is CASSPGQNTEAFF. This chain joins TRBV11-3 and TRBJ1-1; TRBD1 might be the D (5 bases). Per germline, CDR1 SGHNT and CDR2 YENEEA. V was shortened by 5 bases and J by 1 base, with 8 bases between the two germline ends. There are 13 residues in the CDR3.

This rearrangement joins TRBV19 to TRBJ2-3; possibly TRBD2 for D (6 bases). Trimming stripped 4 bases from V and 0 bases from J, with 14 bases between. The CDR3 totals 16 residues. Germline V gene lookup returns CDR1 LNHDA and CDR2 SQIVND (reference sequence). The CDR3 bases are TGTGCCAGTAGTAACCCCCCGACTAGGAGCACAGATACGCAGTATTTT. It codes for CASSNPPTRSTDTQYF.